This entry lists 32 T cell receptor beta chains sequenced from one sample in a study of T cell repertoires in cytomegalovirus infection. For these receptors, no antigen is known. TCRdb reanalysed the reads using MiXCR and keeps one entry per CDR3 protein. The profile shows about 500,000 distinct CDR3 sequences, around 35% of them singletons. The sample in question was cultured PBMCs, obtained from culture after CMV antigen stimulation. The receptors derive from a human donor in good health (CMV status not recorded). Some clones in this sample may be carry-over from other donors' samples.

Here the CDR3 reads CASSDSLHREGEKLFF. Here the CDR3 DNA reads TGTGCCAGCAGTGATTCCCTACACAGGGAGGGTGAAAAACTGTTTTTT. V and J are TRBV25-1 and TRBJ1-4; weak D call: TRBD1 (6 bases). The V end was cut by 3 bases, the J end by 7 bases, with 18 bases between. CDR1 is MGHDK, CDR2 SYGVNS, per germline. The CDR3 sequence is 16 residues long.

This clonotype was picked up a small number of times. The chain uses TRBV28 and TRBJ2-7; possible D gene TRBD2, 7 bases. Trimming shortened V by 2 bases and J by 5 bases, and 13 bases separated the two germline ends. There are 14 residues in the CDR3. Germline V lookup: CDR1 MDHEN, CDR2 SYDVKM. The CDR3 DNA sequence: TGTGCCAGCAGTTTAATGGGGGGGCCAGACGAGCAGTACTTC. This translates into CASSLMGGPDEQYF.

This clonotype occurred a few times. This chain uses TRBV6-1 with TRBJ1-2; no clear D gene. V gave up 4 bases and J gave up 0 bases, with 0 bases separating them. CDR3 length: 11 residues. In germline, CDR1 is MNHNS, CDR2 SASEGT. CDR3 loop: CASSANYGYTF. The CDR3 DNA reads TGTGCCAGCAGTGCTAACTATGGCTACACCTTC.

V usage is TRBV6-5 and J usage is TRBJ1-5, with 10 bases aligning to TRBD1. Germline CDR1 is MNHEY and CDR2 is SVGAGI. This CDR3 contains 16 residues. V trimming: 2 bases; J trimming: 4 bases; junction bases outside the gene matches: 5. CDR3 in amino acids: CASSYRTGGKNQPQHF. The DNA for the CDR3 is TGTGCCAGCAGTTACCGGACAGGGGGGAAAAATCAGCCCCAGCATTTT.

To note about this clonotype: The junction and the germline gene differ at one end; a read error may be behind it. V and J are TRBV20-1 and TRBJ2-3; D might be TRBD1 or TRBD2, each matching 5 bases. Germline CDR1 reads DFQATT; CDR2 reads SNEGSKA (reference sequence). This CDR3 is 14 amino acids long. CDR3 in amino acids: CSARAGTGTDTQYF. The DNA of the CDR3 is TGCAGTGCGAGAGCCGGGACGGGTACAGATACGCAGTATTTT.

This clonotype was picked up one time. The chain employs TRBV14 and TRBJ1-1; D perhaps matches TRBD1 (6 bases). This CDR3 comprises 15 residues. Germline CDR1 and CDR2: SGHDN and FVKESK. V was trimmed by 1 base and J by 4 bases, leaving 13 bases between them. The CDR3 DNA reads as TGTGCCAGCAGCCAAGGAACCCCAGGGGTCACTGAAGCTTTCTTT. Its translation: CASSQGTPGVTEAFF. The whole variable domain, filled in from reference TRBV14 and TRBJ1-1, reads EAGVTQFPSHSVIEKGQTVTLRCDPISGHDNLYWYRRVMGKEIKFLLHFVKESKQDESGMPNNRFLAERTGGTYSTLKVQPAELEDSGVYFCASSQGTPGVTEAFFGQGTRLTVV.

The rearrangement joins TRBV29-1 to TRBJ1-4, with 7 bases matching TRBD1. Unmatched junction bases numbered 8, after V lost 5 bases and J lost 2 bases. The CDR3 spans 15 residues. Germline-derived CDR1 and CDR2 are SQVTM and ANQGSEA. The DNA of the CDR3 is TGCAGCGTTCGGGACACAGGGGAGACTAATGAAAAACTGTTTTTT. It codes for CSVRDTGETNEKLFF.

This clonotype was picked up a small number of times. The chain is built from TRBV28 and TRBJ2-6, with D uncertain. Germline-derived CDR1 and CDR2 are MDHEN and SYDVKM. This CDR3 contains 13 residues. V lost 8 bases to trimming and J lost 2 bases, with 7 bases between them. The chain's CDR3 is CASVGAGANVLTF. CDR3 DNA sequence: TGTGCCAGCGTCGGAGCTGGGGCCAACGTCCTGACTTTC. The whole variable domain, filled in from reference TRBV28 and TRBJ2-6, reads DVKVTQSSRYLVKRTGEKVFLECVQDMDHENMFWYRQDPGLGLRLIYFSYDVKMKEKGDIPEGYSVSREKKERFSLILESASTNQTSMYLCASVGAGANVLTFGAGSRLTVL.

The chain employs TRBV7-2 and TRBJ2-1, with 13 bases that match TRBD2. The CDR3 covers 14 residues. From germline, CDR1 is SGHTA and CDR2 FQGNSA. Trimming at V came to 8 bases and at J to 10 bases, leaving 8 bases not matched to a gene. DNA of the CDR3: TGTGCCAGCGGAGGACTAGCGGGAGTGGGGGAGCAGTTCTTC. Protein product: CASGGLAGVGEQFF.

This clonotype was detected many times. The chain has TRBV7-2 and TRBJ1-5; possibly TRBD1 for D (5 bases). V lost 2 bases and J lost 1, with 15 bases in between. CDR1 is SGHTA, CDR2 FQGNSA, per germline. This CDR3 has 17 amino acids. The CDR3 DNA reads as TGTGCCAGCAGCTTATCTGGGGCCTCTGGGAGCAATCAGCCCCAGCATTTT. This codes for CASSLSGASGSNQPQHF.

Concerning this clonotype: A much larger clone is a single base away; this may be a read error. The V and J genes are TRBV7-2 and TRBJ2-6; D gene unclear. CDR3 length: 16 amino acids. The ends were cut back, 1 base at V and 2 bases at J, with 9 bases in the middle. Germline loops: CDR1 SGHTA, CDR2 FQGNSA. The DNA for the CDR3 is TGTGCCAGCAGCTTAGATAGTACCCCTGGGGCCAACGTCCTGACTTTC. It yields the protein CASSLDSTPGANVLTF.

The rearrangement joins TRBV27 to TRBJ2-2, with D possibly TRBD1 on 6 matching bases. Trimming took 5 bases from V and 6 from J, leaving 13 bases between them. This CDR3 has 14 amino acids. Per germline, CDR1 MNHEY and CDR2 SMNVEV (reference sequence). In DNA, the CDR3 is TGTGCCAGCAGTATCCAGGGGCGGGCCGGGGAGCTGTTTTTT. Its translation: CASSIQGRAGELFF.

The CDR3 reads CASSPGLAVMGELFF. Written as DNA, the CDR3 is TGTGCCAGCAGCCCGGGACTAGCGGTCATGGGGGAGCTGTTTTTT. The V gene is TRBV7-2, the J gene TRBJ2-2; 11 bases map to TRBD2. This CDR3 spans 15 amino acids. The V gene end was trimmed by 5 bases and the J gene end by 8 bases; junction bases not matched to a gene: 7. Germline CDR1 is SGHTA and CDR2 is FQGNSA.

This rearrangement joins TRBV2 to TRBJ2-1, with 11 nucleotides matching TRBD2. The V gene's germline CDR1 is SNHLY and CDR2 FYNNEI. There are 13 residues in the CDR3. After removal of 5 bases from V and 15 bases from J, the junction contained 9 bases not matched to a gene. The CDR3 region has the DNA TGTGCCAGCAGTCCAAGTAGCGGGAGGGCCGTGTTCTTC. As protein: CASSPSSGRAVFF.

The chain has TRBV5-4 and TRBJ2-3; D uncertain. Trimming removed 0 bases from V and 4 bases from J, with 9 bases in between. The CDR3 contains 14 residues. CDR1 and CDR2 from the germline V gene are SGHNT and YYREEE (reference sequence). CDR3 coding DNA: TGTGCCAGCAGCTTGGAAAATGTCGCAGATACGCAGTATTTT. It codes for CASSLENVADTQYF.

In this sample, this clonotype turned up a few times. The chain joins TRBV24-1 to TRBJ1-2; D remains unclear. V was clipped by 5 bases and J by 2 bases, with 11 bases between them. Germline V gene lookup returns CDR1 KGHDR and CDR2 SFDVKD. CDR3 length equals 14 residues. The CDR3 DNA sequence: TGTGCCACCAGTGCCCCTGGACTGAACTATGGCTACACCTTC. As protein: CATSAPGLNYGYTF.

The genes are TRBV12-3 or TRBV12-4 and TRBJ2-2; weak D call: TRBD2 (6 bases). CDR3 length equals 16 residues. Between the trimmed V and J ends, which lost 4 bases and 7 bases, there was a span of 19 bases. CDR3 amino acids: CASSSRVEGGVGELFF. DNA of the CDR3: TGTGCCAGCAGTTCACGGGTAGAGGGAGGAGTCGGGGAGCTGTTTTTT.

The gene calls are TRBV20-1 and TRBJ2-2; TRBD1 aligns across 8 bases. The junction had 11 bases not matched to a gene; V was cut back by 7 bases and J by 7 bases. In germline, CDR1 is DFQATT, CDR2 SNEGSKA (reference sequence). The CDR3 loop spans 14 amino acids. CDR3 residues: CSVGYGQGSGELFF. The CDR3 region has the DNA TGCAGTGTAGGATACGGACAGGGCAGCGGGGAGCTGTTTTTT.

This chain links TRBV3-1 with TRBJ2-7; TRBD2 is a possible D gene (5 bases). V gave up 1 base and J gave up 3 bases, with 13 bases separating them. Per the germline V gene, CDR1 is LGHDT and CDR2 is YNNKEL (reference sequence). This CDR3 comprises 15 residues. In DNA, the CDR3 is TGTGCCAGCAGCCAAGGTACTAGAGGGATCTACGAGCAGTACTTC. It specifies CASSQGTRGIYEQYF.

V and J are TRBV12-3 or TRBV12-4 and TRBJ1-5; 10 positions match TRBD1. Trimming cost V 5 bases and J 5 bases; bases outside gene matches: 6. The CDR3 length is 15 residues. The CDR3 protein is CASSRGQGWDQPQHF. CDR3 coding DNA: TGTGCCAGCAGTCGGGGACAGGGGTGGGATCAGCCCCAGCATTTT.

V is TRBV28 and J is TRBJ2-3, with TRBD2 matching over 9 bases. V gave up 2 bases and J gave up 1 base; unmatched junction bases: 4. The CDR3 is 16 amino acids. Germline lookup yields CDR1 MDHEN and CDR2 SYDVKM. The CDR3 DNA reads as TGTGCCAGCAGTTTAACGGGACTAGCTCGCACAGATACGCAGTATTTT. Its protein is CASSLTGLARTDTQYF.

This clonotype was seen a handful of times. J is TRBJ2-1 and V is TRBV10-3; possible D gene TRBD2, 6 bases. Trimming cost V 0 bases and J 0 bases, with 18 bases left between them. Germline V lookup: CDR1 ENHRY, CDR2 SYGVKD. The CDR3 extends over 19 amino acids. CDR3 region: CAISESGVSGLSSYNEQFF. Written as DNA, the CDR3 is TGTGCCATCAGTGAGTCGGGGGTGAGCGGGTTGAGCTCCTACAATGAGCAGTTCTTC.

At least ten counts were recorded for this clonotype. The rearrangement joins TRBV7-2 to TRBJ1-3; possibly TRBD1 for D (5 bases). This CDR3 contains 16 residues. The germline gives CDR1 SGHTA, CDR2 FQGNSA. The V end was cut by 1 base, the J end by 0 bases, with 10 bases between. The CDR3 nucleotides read TGTGCCAGCAGCTTAGGTTCACAGGTCTCTGGAAACACCATATATTTT. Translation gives CASSLGSQVSGNTIYF. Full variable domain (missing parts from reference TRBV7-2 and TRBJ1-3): GAGVSQSPSNKVTEKGKDVELRCDPISGHTALYWYRQSLGQGLEFLIYFQGNSAPDKSGLPSDRFSAERTGGSVSTLTIQRTQQEDSAVYLCASSLGSQVSGNTIYFGEGSWLTVV.

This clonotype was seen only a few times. CDR3 in amino acids: CASSEGTATNYGYTF. The CDR3 DNA reads TGTGCCAGCAGCGAGGGGACAGCGACTAACTATGGCTACACCTTC. This chain connects TRBV5-5 to TRBJ1-2, with TRBD1 matching 7 bases. After removal of 4 bases from V and 0 bases from J, the junction contained 6 bases not matched to a gene. CDR1 SGHKS and CDR2 YYEKEE come from the germline V gene (reference sequence). This CDR3 has 15 residues.

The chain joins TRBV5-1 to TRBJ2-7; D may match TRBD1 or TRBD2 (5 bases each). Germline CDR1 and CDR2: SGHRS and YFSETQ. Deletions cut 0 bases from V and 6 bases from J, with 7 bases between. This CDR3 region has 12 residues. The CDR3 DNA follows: TGCGCCAGCAGCTTGGTAGGGACCGAGCAGTACGTC. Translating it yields CASSLVGTEQYV.

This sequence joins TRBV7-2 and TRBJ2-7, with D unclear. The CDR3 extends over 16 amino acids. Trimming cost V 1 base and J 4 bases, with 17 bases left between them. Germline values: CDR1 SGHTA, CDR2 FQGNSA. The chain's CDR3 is CASSLDSGFSKYEQYF. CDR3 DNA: TGTGCCAGCAGCTTAGATTCCGGATTCTCCAAATACGAGCAGTACTTC.

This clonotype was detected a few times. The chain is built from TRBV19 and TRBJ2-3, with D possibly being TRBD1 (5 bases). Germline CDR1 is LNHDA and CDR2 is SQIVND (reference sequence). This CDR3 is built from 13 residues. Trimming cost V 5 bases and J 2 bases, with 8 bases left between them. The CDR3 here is CASSEDNTDTQYF. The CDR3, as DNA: TGTGCCAGTAGTGAGGACAACACAGATACGCAGTATTTT.

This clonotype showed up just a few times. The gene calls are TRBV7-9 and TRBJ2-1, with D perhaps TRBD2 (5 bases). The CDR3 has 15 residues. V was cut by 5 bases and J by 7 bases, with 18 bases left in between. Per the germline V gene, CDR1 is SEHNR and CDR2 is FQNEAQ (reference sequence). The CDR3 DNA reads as TGTGCCAGCAGCCCCACTAGGTCCCTCTTGAATGAGCAGTTCTTC. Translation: CASSPTRSLLNEQFF.

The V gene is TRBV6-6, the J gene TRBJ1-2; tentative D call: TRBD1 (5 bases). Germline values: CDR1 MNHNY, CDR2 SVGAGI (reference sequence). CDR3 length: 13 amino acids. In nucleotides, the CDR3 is TGTGCTACCCCTCGGCAGGGTTTGGACGGCTACACCTTC. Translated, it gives CATPRQGLDGYTF.

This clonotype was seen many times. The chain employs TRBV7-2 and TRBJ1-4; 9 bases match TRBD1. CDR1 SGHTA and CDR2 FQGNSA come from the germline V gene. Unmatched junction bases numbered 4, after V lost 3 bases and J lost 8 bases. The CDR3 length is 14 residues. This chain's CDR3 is CASSFDRGVEKLFF. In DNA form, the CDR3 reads TGTGCCAGCAGCTTCGACAGGGGGGTCGAAAAACTGTTTTTT.

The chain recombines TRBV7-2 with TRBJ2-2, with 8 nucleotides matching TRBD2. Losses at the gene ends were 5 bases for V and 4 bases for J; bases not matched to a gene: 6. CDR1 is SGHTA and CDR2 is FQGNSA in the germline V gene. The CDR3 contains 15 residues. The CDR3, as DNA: TGTGCCAGCAGCCCAGCGGGAGCCGGCACCGGGGAGCTGTTTTTT. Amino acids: CASSPAGAGTGELFF.

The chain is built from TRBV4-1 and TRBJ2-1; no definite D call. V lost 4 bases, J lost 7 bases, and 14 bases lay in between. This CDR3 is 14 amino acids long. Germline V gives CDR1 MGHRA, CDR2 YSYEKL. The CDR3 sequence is CASSPNFDPNEQFF. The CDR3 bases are TGCGCCAGCAGCCCCAACTTTGATCCGAATGAGCAGTTCTTC.